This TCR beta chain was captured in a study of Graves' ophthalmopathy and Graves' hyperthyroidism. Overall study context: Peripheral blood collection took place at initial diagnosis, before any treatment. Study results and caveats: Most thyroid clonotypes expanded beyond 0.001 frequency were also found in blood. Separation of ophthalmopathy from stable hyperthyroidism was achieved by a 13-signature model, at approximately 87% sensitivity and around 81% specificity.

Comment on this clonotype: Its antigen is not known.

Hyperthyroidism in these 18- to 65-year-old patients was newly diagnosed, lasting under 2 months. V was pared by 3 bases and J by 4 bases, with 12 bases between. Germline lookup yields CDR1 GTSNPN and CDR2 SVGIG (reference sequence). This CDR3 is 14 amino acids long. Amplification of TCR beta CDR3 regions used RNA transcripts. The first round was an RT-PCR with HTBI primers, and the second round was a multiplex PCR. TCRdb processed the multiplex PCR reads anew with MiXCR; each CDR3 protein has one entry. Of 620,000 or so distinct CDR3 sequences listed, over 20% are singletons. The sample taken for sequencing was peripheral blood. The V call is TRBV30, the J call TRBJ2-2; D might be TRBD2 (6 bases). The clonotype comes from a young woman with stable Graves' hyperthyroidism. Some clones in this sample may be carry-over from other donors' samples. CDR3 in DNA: TGTGCCTGGAGCCGGGGGTGGGGCACCGGGGAGCTGTTTTTT. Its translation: CAWSRGWGTGELFF.